Listed below are T cell receptor beta chains from one sample, sequenced in a study of HIV-infected patients and healthy controls. TCRdb passed the 5' RACE reads through MiXCR, listing each CDR3 protein once. The repertoire consists of 13,000 to 15,000 distinct CDR3 sequences, with 7.5% to 10% occurring once and the leading ten covering approximately 6.8%. Sequencing used blood. These receptors all come from an adult in good health. CDR3s include the opening cysteine and the closing phenylalanine or tryptophan. Each record gives: clone size, CDR3 length, V gene, J gene, CDR3 protein. Size is omitted from some rows. Given values are once, few, many or a class for expanded clones.

clone size: many; CDR3 length: 17; V gene: TRBV19; J gene: TRBJ2-1; CDR3 protein: CASSARTSGIRANEQFF
clone size: many; CDR3 length: 16; V gene: TRBV7-2; J gene: TRBJ1-6; CDR3 protein: CASSLLLGSANSPLHF
clone size: few; CDR3 length: 17; V gene: TRBV30; J gene: TRBJ1-6; CDR3 protein: CAWSVLDGGQDGSPLHF
clone size: many; CDR3 length: 17; V gene: TRBV4-3; J gene: TRBJ1-3; CDR3 protein: CASSRSRPGSSGNTIYF
clone size: many; CDR3 length: 14; V gene: TRBV20-1; J gene: TRBJ2-1; CDR3 protein: CSGTGESSYNEQFF
clone size: few; CDR3 length: 14; V gene: TRBV27; J gene: TRBJ2-7; CDR3 protein: CASRLGQRGAEQYF
clone size: many; CDR3 length: 13; V gene: TRBV7-9; J gene: TRBJ2-5; CDR3 protein: CASSLASRGTQYF
clone size: NA; CDR3 length: 13; V gene: TRBV18; J gene: TRBJ2-3; CDR3 protein: CASSPPSEYTQYF
clone size: medium-sized; CDR3 length: 13; V gene: TRBV7-3; J gene: TRBJ1-5; CDR3 protein: CASSLGPNQPQHF
clone size: medium-sized; CDR3 length: 15; V gene: TRBV6-2/TRBV6-3; J gene: TRBJ2-1; CDR3 protein: CASSSPGLAGNEQFF
clone size: many; CDR3 length: 15; V gene: TRBV19; J gene: TRBJ2-3; CDR3 protein: CASRSGQGRTDTQYF
clone size: many; CDR3 length: 16; V gene: TRBV13; J gene: TRBJ2-5; CDR3 protein: CASSLGAGAFQETQYF
clone size: NA; CDR3 length: 15; V gene: TRBV6-1; J gene: TRBJ2-3; CDR3 protein: CASSENEPGGDTQYF
clone size: many; CDR3 length: 23; V gene: TRBV6-6; J gene: TRBJ1-1; CDR3 protein: CAIHLHGPDAGFPPSESNTEAFF
clone size: medium-sized; CDR3 length: 15; V gene: TRBV12-3/TRBV12-4; J gene: TRBJ1-1; CDR3 protein: CASSSYFFVETEAFF
clone size: many; CDR3 length: 15; V gene: TRBV3-1; J gene: TRBJ2-5; CDR3 protein: CASARTEAGSGTQYF
clone size: many; CDR3 length: 16; V gene: TRBV18; J gene: TRBJ1-4; CDR3 protein: CASSPRGGGSNEKLFF